The rows below give T cell receptor beta chains drawn from one sample of a study of cytomegalovirus exposure and HLA in healthy donors. Here immunoSEQ multiplex PCR was the method, and the copy in TCRdb shows in-frame clones only, minus some. This table has around 78,000 clones, around 80% appearing once. Sequenced: PBMCs. These receptors came from a male donor in good health and CMV-seronegative. Each CDR3 is given with its conserved first and last residue. The order of the fields is J gene, D gene, V gene, clone size, CDR3 length, CDR3 protein, CDR3 DNA. D genes are given only for firm matches. Where a row states a size, it is once, few, many or the class of an expanded clone; other rows omit it.

TRBJ2-7 TRBD2 TRBV2 - 15 CASTSGGAFYGEQYF TGTGCCAGCACTAGCGGGGGGGCGTTTTATGGCGAGCAGTACTTC
TRBJ2-3 - TRBV11-3 few 16 CASSKGGFHSGDTQYF TGTGCCAGCAGCAAAGGGGGTTTCCATAGCGGGGATACGCAGTATTTT
TRBJ2-1 - TRBV10-3 once 13 CAISDTTINEQFF TGTGCCATCAGTGATACGACAATCAATGAGCAGTTCTTC
TRBJ2-5 TRBD2 TRBV19 - 13 CASAGTSWETQYF TGTGCCAGCGCCGGGACTAGTTGGGAGACCCAGTACTTC
TRBJ2-2 TRBD2 TRBV7-9 - 16 CASSSVAGVIIRELFF TGTGCCAGCAGCTCCGTAGCGGGAGTGATCATCAGGGAGCTGTTTTTT
TRBJ2-7 TRBD1 TRBV7-2 - 14 CASSPDRGGGKQYF TGTGCCAGCAGCCCCGACAGGGGTGGAGGGAAGCAGTACTTC
TRBJ2-7 - TRBV11-3 - 13 CASSLEELGEQYF TGTGCCAGCAGCTTAGAAGAACTCGGCGAGCAGTACTTC
TRBJ2-3 - TRBV29-1 few 13 CSVTGLRADTQYF TGCAGCGTAACCGGACTCCGCGCAGATACGCAGTATTTT
TRBJ2-1 - TRBV4-1 few 17 CASSQEPGQWGGNEQFF TGCGCCAGCAGCCAAGAGCCAGGACAGTGGGGGGGGAATGAGCAGTTCTTC
TRBJ1-6 TRBD1 TRBV9 - 15 CASSVADRANSPLHF TGTGCCAGCAGCGTAGCCGACAGGGCTAATTCACCCCTCCACTTT
TRBJ2-7 TRBD2 TRBV28 - 19 CASSPWGTILAGELDEQYF TGTGCCAGCAGTCCATGGGGAACAATACTAGCGGGAGAGTTGGACGAGCAGTACTTC
TRBJ2-3 TRBD2 TRBV5-4 - 15 CASSLSGGRVDTQYF TGTGCCAGCAGCTTATCTGGCGGGAGGGTAGATACGCAGTATTTT
TRBJ2-3 - TRBV18 - 16 CASSNQGVRYTDTQYF TGTGCCAGCTCAAACCAAGGGGTGCGGTACACAGATACGCAGTATTTT
TRBJ1-4 - TRBV7-6 - 16 CASSLLVWQVNEKLFF TGTGCCAGCAGCTTATTGGTCTGGCAGGTTAATGAAAAACTGTTTTTT
TRBJ2-7 - TRBV6-6 - 13 CASSYQGSYEQYF TGTGCCAGCAGTTACCAGGGCTCCTACGAGCAGTACTTC
TRBJ2-3 - TRBV5-1 - 16 CASSLVPGDGTDTQYF TGCGCCAGCAGCTTGGTTCCCGGGGATGGGACAGATACGCAGTATTTT
TRBJ2-5 TRBD1 TRBV6-6 - 15 CASSYVQGAGETQYF TGTGCCAGCAGTTACGTCCAGGGGGCAGGAGAGACCCAGTACTTC
TRBJ1-3 - TRBV9 once 18 CASSVGVGGRFGGNTIYF TGTGCCAGCAGCGTAGGCGTGGGGGGGCGCTTTGGCGGAAACACCATATATTTT
TRBJ1-2 - TRBV30 - 13 CAWKGQINYGYPF TGTGCCTGGAAGGGACAAATTAACTATGGCTACCCCTTC
TRBJ1-6 - TRBV11-2 once 14 CASSLDRGDSPLHF TGTGCCAGCAGCTTAGACAGGGGAGATTCACCCCTCCACTTT
TRBJ2-1 - TRBV19 - 15 CASSIGLVPYNEQFF TGTGCCAGTAGTATAGGACTAGTACCATACAATGAGCAGTTCTTC
TRBJ2-7 - TRBV10-3 - 14 CAISETTGSYEQYF TGTGCCATCAGTGAAACTACAGGGTCCTACGAGCAGTACTTC
TRBJ2-5 - TRBV5-6 few 15 CASSLKSPGEETQYF TGTGCCAGCAGCTTGAAGTCGCCCGGGGAAGAGACCCAGTACTTC
TRBJ2-4 TRBD2 TRBV6-6 - 13 CASSYLGRDIQYF TGTGCCAGCAGTTATCTCGGGAGGGACATTCAGTACTTC
TRBJ2-3 - TRBV11-2 - 16 CASSLDRGHSTDTQYF TGTGCCAGCAGCTTAGATAGGGGACACAGCACAGATACGCAGTATTTT
TRBJ1-1 - TRBV18 - 14 CASSGEGTYTEAFF TGTGCCAGCTCCGGAGAGGGAACCTACACTGAAGCTTTCTTT
TRBJ1-5 - TRBV18 - 13 CASSPQGDQPQHF TGTGCCAGCTCACCACAGGGGGATCAGCCCCAGCATTTT
TRBJ1-2 - TRBV11-2 - 15 CASSPVVSSGYGYTF TGTGCCAGCAGCCCCGTCGTTTCTTCGGGCTATGGCTACACCTTC
TRBJ2-3 - TRBV7-9 - 16 CASSRTTSGSTDTQYF TGTGCCAGCAGCCGAACAACGAGCGGGAGCACAGATACGCAGTATTTT
TRBJ2-2 TRBD2 TRBV6-6 - 16 CASIVKTSGGTGELFF TGTGCCAGCATAGTTAAGACAAGCGGGGGGACCGGGGAGCTGTTTTTT
TRBJ1-5 TRBD1 TRBV7-9 - 18 CASSQHGTDLLSNQPQHF TGTGCCAGCAGCCAGCACGGGACAGACCTCCTTAGCAATCAGCCCCAGCATTTT
TRBJ2-4 - TRBV6-1 few 13 CASSEPVRNIQYF TGTGCCAGCAGTGAACCCGTCAGAAACATTCAGTACTTC
TRBJ2-2 TRBD2 TRBV15 few 17 CATSRDEMRGFTGELFF TGTGCCACCAGCAGAGATGAAATGCGGGGGTTCACCGGGGAGCTGTTTTTT